Sequencing of this T cell receptor (beta chain) was carried out in a study of T-cell memory formation after mild COVID-19. Overall study results and limits: Day 37-peaking second-wave clones had unconfirmed SARS-CoV-2 specificity.

This clonotype appeared a few times. Its specificity is unknown. After 5'RACE with constant-segment primers, TCR alpha and TCR beta cDNA libraries carrying sample barcodes and UMIs were obtained. TCRdb redid the calling of the 5' RACE reads with MiXCR, one entry per CDR3 protein. The table has hundreds of thousands of distinct CDR3 sequences, around a sixth seen once; the top ten hold 20% to 25%. Sequencing was performed on PBMCs or a T cell subset sorted from them (not recorded which). The sequence came from a man aged 18 to 29 who had mild COVID-19 (a few samples of this study predate the infection). Cell type and time point are not known.

CDR3 sequence: CASSSILRGVTTDTQYF. For the CDR3, the DNA is TGTGCCAGCAGCTCCATCCTCCGGGGCGTTACGACAGATACGCAGTATTTT. The chain has TRBV7-9 and TRBJ2-3, with D perhaps assigned TRBD1 or TRBD2 (5 bases each). The V gene's germline CDR1 is SEHNR and CDR2 FQNEAQ (reference sequence). V lost 4 bases, J lost 3 bases, and 20 bases lay in between. This CDR3 has 17 amino acids.